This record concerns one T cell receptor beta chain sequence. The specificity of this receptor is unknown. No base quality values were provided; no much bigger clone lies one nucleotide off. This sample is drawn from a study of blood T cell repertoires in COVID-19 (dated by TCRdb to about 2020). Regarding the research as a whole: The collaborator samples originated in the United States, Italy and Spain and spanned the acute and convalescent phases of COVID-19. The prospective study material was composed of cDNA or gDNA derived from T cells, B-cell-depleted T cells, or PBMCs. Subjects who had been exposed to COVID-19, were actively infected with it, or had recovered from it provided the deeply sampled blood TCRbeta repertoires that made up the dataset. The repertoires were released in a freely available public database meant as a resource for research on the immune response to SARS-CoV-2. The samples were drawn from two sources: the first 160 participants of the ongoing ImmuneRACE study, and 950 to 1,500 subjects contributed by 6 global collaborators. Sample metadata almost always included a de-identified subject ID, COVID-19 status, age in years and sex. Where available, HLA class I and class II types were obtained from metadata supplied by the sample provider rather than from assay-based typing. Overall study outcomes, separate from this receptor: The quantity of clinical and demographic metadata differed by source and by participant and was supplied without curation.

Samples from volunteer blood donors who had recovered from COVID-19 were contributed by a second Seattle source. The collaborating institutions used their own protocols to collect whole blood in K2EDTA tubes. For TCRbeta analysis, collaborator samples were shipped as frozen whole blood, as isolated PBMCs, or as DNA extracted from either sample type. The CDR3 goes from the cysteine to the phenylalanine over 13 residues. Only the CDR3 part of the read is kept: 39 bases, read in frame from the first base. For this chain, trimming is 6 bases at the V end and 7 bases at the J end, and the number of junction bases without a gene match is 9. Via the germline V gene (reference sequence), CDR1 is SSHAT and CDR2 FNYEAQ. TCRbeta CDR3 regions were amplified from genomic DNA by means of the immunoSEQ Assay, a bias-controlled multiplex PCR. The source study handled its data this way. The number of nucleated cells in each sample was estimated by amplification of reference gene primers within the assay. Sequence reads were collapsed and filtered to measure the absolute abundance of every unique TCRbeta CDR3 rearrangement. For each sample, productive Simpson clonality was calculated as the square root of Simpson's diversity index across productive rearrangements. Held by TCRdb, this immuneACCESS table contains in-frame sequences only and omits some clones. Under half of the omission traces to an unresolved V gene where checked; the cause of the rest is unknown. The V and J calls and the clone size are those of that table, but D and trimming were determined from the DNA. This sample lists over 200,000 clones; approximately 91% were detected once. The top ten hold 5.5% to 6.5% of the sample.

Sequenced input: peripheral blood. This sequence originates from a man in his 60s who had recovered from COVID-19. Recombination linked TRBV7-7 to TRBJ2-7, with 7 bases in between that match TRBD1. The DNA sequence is TGTGCCAGCAGTCTCGACAACAGGGGAGAGCAGTACTTC. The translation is CASSLDNRGEQYF.